This TCR beta chain was sequenced during a study of blood T cells in healthy people across ages. Sample-barcoded 5' priming and a J-beta primer mix drove a second PCR of 7 to 11 cycles. The study obtained at least 3 million CDR3-containing paired-end reads from every sample. MiXCR, applied by TCRdb to the 5' RACE reads, yields one record per CDR3 protein. The sample yields 730,000 or so distinct CDR3 sequences, roughly 43% seen once. This CDR3 has 14 residues. The V end was cut by 1 base, the J end by 6 bases, with 13 bases between. CDR1 and CDR2 from the germline V gene are DFQATT and SNEGSKA (reference sequence).

This chain links TRBV20-1 with TRBJ1-5, with D possibly being TRBD1 (5 bases). The specimen sequenced was blood. The origin of this receptor is an elderly man in good health. The CDR3 nucleotides are TGCAGTGCTAGAGGGTCAGGGATAGGTCAGCCCCAGCATTTT. It specifies CSARGSGIGQPQHF.